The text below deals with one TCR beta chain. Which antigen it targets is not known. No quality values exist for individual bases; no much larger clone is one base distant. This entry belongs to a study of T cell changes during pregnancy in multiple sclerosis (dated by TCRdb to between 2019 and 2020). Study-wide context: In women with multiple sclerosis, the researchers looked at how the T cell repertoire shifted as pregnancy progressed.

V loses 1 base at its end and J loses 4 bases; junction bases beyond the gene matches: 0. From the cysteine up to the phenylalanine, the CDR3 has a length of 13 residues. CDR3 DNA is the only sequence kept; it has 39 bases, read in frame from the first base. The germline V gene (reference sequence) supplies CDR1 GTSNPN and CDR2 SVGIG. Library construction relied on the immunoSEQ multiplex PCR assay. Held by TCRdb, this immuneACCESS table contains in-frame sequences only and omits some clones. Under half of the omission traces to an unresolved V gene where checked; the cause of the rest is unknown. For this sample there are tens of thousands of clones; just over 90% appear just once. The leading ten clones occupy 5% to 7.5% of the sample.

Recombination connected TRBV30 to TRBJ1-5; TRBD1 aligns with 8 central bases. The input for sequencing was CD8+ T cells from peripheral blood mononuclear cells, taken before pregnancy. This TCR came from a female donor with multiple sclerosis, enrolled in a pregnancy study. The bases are TGTGCCTGGAGTGGGACAGGGAATCAGCCCCAGCATTTT. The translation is CAWSGTGNQPQHF.